This TCR beta chain was obtained from a study of beta chain features in type 1 diabetes (dated by TCRdb to the late 2010s). With regard to the full study: Mean age, gender distribution, total cell number and subset yield did not differ between patients and healthy donors. In the study, TCRB repertoires of sorted circulating CD4+ T cell subsets from recently diagnosed type 1 diabetes patients were compared with those of matched healthy donors. Regulatory and stem cell-like memory subsets were obtained from only 8 patients and roughly 8 healthy donors, while naive and central memory subsets were obtained from all 30 or so donors. Across all samples, roughly 110,000,000 sorted cells were examined, and cell number per subset correlated strongly with RNA yield. Results and caveats for the whole study, not just this receptor: A moderate but significant shortening of TCRB CDR3 length was observed in type 1 diabetes patients in all four CD4+ subsets. PCR may preferentially amplify shorter templates, but because patient and control samples were amplified and corrected together, any resulting skew would affect both groups equally. Because cDNA was sequenced instead of genomic DNA, activated cells with high expression could be over-represented, although the groups did not differ in activation or CD3 levels. Fewer insertions and more nucleotide deletions at VDJ recombination sites were observed in patients with type 1 diabetes, implying thymic rearrangement abnormalities. Naive, central memory and regulatory TCRB repertoires appeared to be more alike among patients than among healthy donors. Because the HLA sub-analyses included only small numbers of individuals, any influence of HLA type on TCRB rearrangement was left unresolved.

From cysteine to phenylalanine, the CDR3 is 11 amino acids long. Left in the record is the CDR3 DNA by itself, 33 bases read in frame from the first base. Cut back by 6 bases and 5 bases, the V and J ends lie 8 bases apart. CDR1 and CDR2, looked up from the germline V gene (reference sequence), are PRHDT and FYEKMQ. The entire isolated RNA was reverse transcribed using the High Capacity cDNA Reverse Transcription Kit, and thus expressed TCRB transcripts were sequenced. Deep immunoSEQ sequencing was applied to naive, central memory and regulatory T cell samples, giving an average of about 3.57 million total reads per sample. Sorted cells were lysed in RLT buffer and RNA was extracted with DNase-treated RNeasy Micro or Mini kits, depending on cell number. To prevent cross-contamination, every cell subset was processed on its own, while patient and healthy donor samples were processed together. TCRB sequences were amplified from cDNA with the immunoSEQ multiplex PCR, producing 87-bp fragments spanning the CDR3 region. Sequencing of the amplicons was done on the Illumina HiSeq platform. Per the authors' processing: PCR bias was corrected computationally using synthetic template baselines, and reads within Hamming distance 2 were collapsed, with unmergeable singletons discarded. Reads were aligned against IMGT so that V, D and J genes, CDR3 length and insertions or deletions at six rearrangement sites could be assigned. Within each subset, clonotype counts were normalized to sorted cell number, and only after that were true diversity and Gini coefficients computed with the tcR R package. The overlap coefficient, calculated on TCRB nucleotide sequences, was used to quantify repertoire sharing. As a proxy for the pre-selection repertoire, out-of-frame TCRB sequences from naive cells were analyzed. TCRdb retrieved this table from immuneACCESS and kept in-frame rearrangements only. Not all clones are present; in checked studies, unresolved V genes account for under half, and no reason is known for the remainder. V and J calls and clone size are those listed in that table; D and trimming were worked out from the DNA. The sample table holds more than 550,000 clones, of which over 11% were seen once. The ten largest clones add up to approximately 0.039% of the sample.

From each donor, a single peripheral blood sample of 90 to 150 mL on average was drawn into heparinised tubes. A BD FACSAria II and a panel including CD45RO, CCR7, CD25, CD127, CD95 and CD27 were used to sort naive, central memory, regulatory and stem cell-like memory CD4+ T cells. All sorted populations exceeded 95% purity. Right away, PBMCs were isolated by Lymphoprep density gradient centrifugation and were stained directly, with no culture step. Samples were stained and sorted in pairs, with one healthy donor and one patient per experiment, so that batch effects were minimized. This clone was seen a few times. Its antigen specificity is not known. No base-level quality is on record; no much larger clone is a single base apart.

The specimen was naive CD4+ T cells from blood. The cell subset or site label, as the study defines it: true naive CD4+ T cells. This sequence uses TRBV13 and TRBJ2-7; 6 matching bases give a weak D call of TRBD2. This TCR came from a man aged 18 to 29 with type 1 diabetes. The nucleotide sequence is given as TGTGCCAGCAGGGGGGAGGACGAGCAGTACTTC. Its protein product is CASRGEDEQYF.